These 2 T cell receptor beta chains were sequenced from one sample in a study of response to subunit inactivated influenza vaccine. TCRdb independently ran MiXCR on the RT-PCR reads; one entry per CDR3 protein. This sample has roughly 700,000 distinct CDR3 sequences; 15% to 18% occur once, and the top ten carry under 14%. Source: PBMCs from blood, taken roughly 12 days after vaccination. These receptors all stem from a man between 45 and 60 years old who received an inactivated influenza vaccine.

The V gene is TRBV5-1, the J gene TRBJ1-1; 7 nucleotides align to TRBD1. Per germline, CDR1 SGHRS and CDR2 YFSETQ. With V trimmed by 0 bases and J by 11 bases, 7 bases remained unmatched. The CDR3 covers 13 residues. The CDR3 nucleotides are TGCGCCAGCAGCTTGGGACAGGGTTTTATGGCTTTCTTT. It translates to CASSLGQGFMAFF.

This clonotype was found many times. The chain is built from TRBV12-3 or TRBV12-4 and TRBJ1-1; D unresolved. V lost 3 bases and J 4 bases, leaving 18 bases between the germline ends. This CDR3 spans 16 amino acids. Here the CDR3 DNA reads TGTGCCAGCAGTTTCCGTCAAGGTCTGAGGCTCACTGAAGCTTTCTTT. Translation: CASSFRQGLRLTEAFF.